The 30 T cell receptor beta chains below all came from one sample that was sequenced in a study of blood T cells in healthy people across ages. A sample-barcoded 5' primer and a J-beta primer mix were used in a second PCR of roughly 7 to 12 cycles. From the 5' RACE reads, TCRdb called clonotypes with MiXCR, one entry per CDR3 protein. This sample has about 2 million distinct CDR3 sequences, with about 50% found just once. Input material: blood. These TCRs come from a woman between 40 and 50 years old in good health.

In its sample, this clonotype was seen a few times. In DNA form, the CDR3 reads TGTGCCAGCAGTTACGGGGGTTTTAATCAGCCCCAGCATTTT. This gives the protein CASSYGGFNQPQHF. The V call is TRBV6-5, the J call TRBJ1-5, with D tentatively TRBD1 (5 bases). Trimming took off 2 bases at V and 4 bases at J, with 9 bases between the two ends. Germline lookup yields CDR1 MNHEY and CDR2 SVGAGI. The CDR3 length is 14 residues.

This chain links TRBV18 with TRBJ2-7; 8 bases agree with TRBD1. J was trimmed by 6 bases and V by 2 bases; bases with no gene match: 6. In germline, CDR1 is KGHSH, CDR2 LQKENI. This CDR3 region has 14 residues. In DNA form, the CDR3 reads TGTGCCAGCTCACCAGGATTAACAGGGGGCGAGCAGTACTTC. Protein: CASSPGLTGGEQYF. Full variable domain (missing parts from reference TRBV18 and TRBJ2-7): NAGVMQNPRHLVRRRGQEARLRCSPMKGHSHVYWYRQLPEEGLKFMVYLQKENIIDESGMPKERFSAEFPKEGPSILRIQQVVRGDSAAYFCASSPGLTGGEQYFGPGTRLTVT.

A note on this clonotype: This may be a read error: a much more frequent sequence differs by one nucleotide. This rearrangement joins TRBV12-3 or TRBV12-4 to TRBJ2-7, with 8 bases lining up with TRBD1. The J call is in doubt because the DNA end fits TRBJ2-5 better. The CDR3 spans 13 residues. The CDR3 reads CAGSSGGLETQYF. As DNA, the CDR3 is TGTGCCGGCAGCTCAGGGGGCCTGGAGACCCAGTACTTC.

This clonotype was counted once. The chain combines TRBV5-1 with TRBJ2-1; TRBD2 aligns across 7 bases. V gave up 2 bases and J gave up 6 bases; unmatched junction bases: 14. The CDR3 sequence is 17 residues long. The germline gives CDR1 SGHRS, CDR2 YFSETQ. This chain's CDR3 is CASSFGGSQGFSNEQFF. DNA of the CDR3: TGCGCCAGCAGCTTCGGGGGGAGTCAGGGTTTTAGCAATGAGCAGTTCTTC.

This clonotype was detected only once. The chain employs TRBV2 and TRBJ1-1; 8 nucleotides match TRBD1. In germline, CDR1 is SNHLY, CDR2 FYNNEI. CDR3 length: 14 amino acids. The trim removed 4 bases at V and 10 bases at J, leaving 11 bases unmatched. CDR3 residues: CASSAKTGGGGAFF. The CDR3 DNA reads TGTGCCAGCAGTGCGAAAACAGGGGGGGGAGGAGCTTTCTTT.

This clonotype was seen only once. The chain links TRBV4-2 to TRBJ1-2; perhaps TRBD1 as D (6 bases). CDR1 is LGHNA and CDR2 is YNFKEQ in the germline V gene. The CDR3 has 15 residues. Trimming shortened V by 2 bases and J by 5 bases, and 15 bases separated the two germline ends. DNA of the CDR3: TGTGCCAGCAGCCAACAAAGGCAGGGGAATTATGGCTACACCTTC. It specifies CASSQQRQGNYGYTF.

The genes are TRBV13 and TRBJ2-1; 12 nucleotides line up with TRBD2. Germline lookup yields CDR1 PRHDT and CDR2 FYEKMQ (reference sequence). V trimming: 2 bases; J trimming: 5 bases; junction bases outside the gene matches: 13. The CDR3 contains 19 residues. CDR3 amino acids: CASSLRLAGGELVHNEQFF. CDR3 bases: TGTGCCAGCAGCTTACGTCTAGCGGGGGGGGAGTTAGTGCACAATGAGCAGTTCTTC.

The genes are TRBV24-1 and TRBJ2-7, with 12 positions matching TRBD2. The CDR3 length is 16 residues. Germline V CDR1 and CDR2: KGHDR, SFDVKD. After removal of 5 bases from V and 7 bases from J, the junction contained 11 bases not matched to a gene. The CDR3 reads CATSALALAGGDEQYF. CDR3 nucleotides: TGTGCCACCAGTGCTCTTGCTCTAGCGGGGGGGGATGAGCAGTACTTC.

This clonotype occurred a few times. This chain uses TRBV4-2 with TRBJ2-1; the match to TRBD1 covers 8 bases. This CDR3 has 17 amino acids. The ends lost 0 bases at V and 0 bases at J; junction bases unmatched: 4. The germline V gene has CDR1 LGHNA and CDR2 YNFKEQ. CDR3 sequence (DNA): TGTGCCAGCAGCCAAGACAGGGGGCTAGGCTCCTACAATGAGCAGTTCTTC. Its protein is CASSQDRGLGSYNEQFF.

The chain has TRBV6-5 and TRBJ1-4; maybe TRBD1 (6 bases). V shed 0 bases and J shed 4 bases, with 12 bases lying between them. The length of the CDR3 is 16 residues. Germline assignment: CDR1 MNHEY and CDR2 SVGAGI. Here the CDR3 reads CASSYSLAGVNEKLFF. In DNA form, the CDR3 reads TGTGCCAGCAGTTACTCGCTCGCAGGGGTTAATGAAAAACTGTTTTTT.

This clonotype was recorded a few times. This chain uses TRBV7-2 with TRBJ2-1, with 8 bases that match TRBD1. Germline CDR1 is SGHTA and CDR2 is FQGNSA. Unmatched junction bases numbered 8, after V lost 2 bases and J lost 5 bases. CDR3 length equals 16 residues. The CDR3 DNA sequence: TGTGCCAGCAGCTTATCTCCGACAGGGGCGAACAATGAGCAGTTCTTC. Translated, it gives CASSLSPTGANNEQFF.

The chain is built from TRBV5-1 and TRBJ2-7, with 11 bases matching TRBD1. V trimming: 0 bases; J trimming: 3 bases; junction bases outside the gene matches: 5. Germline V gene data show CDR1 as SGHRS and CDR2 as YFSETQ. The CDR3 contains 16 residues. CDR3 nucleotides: TGCGCCAGCAGCTTGGCCGGAGGGACAGGGGGCTACGAGCAGTACTTC. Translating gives CASSLAGGTGGYEQYF. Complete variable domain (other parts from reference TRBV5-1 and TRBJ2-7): KAGVTQTPRYLIKTRGQQVTLSCSPISGHRSVSWYQQTPGQGLQFLFEYFSETQRNKGNFPGRFSGRQFSNSRSEMNVSTLELGDSALYLCASSLAGGTGGYEQYFGPGTRLTVT.

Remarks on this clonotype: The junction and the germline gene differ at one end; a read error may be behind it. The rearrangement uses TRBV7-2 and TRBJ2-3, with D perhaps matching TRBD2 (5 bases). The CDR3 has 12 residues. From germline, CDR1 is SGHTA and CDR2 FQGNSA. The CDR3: CASSLAFEAQYF. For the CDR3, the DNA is TGTGCCAGCAGCCTAGCTTTTGAGGCGCAGTATTTT.

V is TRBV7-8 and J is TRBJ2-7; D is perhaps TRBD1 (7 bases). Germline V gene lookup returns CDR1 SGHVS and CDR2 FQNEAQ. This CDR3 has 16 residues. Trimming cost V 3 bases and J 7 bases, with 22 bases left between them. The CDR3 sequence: CASSLGLEGAFMEQYF. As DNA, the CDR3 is TGTGCCAGCAGCTTGGGCTTGGAGGGGGCCTTTATGGAGCAGTACTTC.

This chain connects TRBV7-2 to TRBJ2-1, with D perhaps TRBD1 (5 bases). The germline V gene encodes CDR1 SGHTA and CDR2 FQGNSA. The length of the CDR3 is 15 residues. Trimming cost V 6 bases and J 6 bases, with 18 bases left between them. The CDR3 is CASRAGYGPGNEQFF. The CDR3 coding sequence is TGTGCCAGCAGGGCAGGGTACGGCCCCGGCAATGAGCAGTTCTTC.

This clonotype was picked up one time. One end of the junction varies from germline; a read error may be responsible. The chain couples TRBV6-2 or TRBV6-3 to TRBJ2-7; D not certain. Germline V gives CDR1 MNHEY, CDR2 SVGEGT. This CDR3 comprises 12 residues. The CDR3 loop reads CVSSFSLGEQYF. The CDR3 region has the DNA TGTGTCAGCAGCTTCTCCTTGGGCGAGCAGTACTTC.

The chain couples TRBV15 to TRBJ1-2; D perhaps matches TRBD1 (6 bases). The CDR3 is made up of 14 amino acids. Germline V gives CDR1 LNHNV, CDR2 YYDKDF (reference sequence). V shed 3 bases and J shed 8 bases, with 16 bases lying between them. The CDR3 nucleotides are TGTGCCACCAGCAGGAACCGGCCAGGGGAAGGCTACACCTTC. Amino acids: CATSRNRPGEGYTF.

The CDR3 sequence is CASRQWGDGSGNEQFF. The CDR3 bases are TGTGCCAGCAGGCAATGGGGGGACGGCTCGGGTAATGAGCAGTTCTTC. This chain links TRBV28 with TRBJ2-1; maybe TRBD2 (6 bases). CDR3 length: 16 amino acids. Trimming took off 6 bases at V and 7 bases at J, with 22 bases between the two ends. Germline loops: CDR1 MDHEN, CDR2 SYDVKM. The full variable domain, in which reference TRBV28 and TRBJ2-1 provide the parts outside the CDR3, is DVKVTQSSRYLVKRTGEKVFLECVQDMDHENMFWYRQDPGLGLRLIYFSYDVKMKEKGDIPEGYSVSREKKERFSLILESASTNQTSMYLCASRQWGDGSGNEQFFGPGTRLTVL.

The CDR3 nucleotides are TGTGCCAGCAGTCTTCGACTAGCGGGGGTAGGCAATGAGCAGTACTTC. The encoded protein is CASSLRLAGVGNEQYF. The J gene is TRBJ2-1, the V gene TRBV27, with 12 positions matching TRBD2. Matching the DNA end better, TRBJ2-7 makes the J call doubtful. The germline V gene has CDR1 MNHEY and CDR2 SMNVEV (reference sequence). This CDR3 region has 16 residues.

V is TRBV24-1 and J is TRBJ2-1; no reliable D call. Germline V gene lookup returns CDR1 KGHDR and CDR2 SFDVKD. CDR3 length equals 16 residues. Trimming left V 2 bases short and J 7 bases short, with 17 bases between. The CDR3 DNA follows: TGTGCCACCAGTGATTCAGCTTCCGACTCGCCTAATGAGCAGTTCTTC. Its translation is CATSDSASDSPNEQFF.

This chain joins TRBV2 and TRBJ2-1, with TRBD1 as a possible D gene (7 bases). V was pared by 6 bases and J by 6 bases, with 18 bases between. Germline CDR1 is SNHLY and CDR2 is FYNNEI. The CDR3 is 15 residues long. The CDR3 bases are TGTGCCAGCAGCAAAAACAGGGGAGGCGTCAATGAGCAGTTCTTC. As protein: CASSKNRGGVNEQFF.

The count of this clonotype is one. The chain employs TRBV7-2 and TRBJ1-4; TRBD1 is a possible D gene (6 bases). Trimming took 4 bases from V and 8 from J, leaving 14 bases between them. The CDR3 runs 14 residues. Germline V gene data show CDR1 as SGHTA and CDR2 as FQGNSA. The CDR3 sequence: CASSSATGREKLFF. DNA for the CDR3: TGTGCCAGCAGCTCGGCTACAGGGAGGGAAAAACTGTTTTTT. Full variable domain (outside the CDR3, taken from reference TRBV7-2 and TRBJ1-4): GAGVSQSPSNKVTEKGKDVELRCDPISGHTALYWYRQSLGQGLEFLIYFQGNSAPDKSGLPSDRFSAERTGGSVSTLTIQRTQQEDSAVYLCASSSATGREKLFFGSGTQLSVL.

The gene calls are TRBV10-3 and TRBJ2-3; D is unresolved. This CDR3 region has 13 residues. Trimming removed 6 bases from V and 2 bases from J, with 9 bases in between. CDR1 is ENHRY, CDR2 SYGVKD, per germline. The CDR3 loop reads CAIRSRYTDTQYF. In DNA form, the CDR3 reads TGTGCCATCAGATCTCGATACACAGATACGCAGTATTTT.

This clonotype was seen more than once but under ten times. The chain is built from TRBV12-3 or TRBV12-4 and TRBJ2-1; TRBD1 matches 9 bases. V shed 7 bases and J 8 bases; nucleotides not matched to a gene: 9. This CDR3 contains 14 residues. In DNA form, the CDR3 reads TGTGCCAGCACCGTGGGACAGGGATCCGATGAGCAGTTCTTC. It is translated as CASTVGQGSDEQFF.

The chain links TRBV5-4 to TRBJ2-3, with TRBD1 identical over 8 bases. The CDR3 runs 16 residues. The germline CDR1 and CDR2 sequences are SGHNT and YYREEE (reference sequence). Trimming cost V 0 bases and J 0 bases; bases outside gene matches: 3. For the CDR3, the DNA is TGTGCCAGCAGCTTGGGGGACAGGCCTAGCACAGATACGCAGTATTTT. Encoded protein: CASSLGDRPSTDTQYF.

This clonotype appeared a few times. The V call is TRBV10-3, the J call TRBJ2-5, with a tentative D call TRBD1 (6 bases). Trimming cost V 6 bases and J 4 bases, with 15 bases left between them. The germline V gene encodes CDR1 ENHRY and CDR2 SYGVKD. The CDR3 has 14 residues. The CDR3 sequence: CAIRQPGTTETQYF. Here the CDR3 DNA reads TGTGCCATCAGACAGCCGGGGACAACAGAGACCCAGTACTTC.

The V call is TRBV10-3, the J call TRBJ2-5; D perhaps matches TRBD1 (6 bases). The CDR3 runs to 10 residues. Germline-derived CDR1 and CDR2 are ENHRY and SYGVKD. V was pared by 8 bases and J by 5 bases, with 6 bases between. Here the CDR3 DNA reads TGTGCCATCGGACAGGAGACCCAGTACTTC. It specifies CAIGQETQYF.

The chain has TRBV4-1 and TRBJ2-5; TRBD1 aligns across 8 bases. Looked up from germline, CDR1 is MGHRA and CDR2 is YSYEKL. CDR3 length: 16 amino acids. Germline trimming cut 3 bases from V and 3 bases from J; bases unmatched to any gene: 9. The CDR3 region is CASSQETGEDEETQYF. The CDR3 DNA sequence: TGCGCCAGCAGCCAGGAGACAGGGGAGGACGAAGAGACCCAGTACTTC.

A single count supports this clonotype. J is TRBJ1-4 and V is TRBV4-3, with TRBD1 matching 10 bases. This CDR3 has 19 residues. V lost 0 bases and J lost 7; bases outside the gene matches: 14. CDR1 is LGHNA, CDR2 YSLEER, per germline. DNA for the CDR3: TGCGCCAGCAGCCAAGATTCCCTCCCCTCCCGGGACAGGGGTGAAAAACTGTTTTTT. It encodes CASSQDSLPSRDRGEKLFF.

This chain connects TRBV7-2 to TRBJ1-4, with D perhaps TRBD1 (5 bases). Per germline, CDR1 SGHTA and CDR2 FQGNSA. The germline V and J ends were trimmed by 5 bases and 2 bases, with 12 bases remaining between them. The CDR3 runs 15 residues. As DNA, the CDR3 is TGTGCCAGCAGCATGGGGTGGGGCACTAATGAAAAACTGTTTTTT. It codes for CASSMGWGTNEKLFF.